The rows below give T cell receptor beta chains drawn from one sample of a study of control samples from healthy donors and cancer patients. The protocol was immunoSEQ multiplex PCR, while the TCRdb copy is restricted to in-frame clones and leaves out a portion. The data hold over 45,000 clones, with 90% to 95% observed a single time. Specimen: PBMCs. These receptors were collected from a young man with colorectal cancer. The CDR3 runs from the conserved cysteine through the conserved F or W. The D gene is left open where the match is weak. Not all rows give a size; the values are once, few, many and, for expanded clones, a class.

-,-,TRBJ1-2,TRBV6-5,TGTGCCAGCAGTCCTCGGGCGGCGGGACACCCGAGGGGCACCTTC,CASSPRAAGHPRGTF
-,-,TRBJ1-3,TRBV5-6,TGTGCCAGCAGCTCCCCAAGCAGGAAAGCACACTCTGGAAACACCATATATTTT,CASSSPSRKAHSGNTIYF
-,TRBD2,TRBJ2-3,TRBV5-1,TGCGCCAGCAGGCTCCAGGCGGGGGGGAGCACAGATACGCAGTATTTT,CASRLQAGGSTDTQYF
-,TRBD1,TRBJ2-7,TRBV30,TGTGCCTGGGGGGACAGGAGCGGGTACGAGCAGTACTTC,CAWGDRSGYEQYF
-,-,TRBJ1-2,TRBV7-2,TGTGCCAGCAGCTTAGATAGCTCAGGGCATCAAGACACCTTC,CASSLDSSGHQDTF
-,TRBD2,TRBJ2-7,TRBV30,TGTGCCTGGGCCCCACCCGGGACTAGTAACGAGCAGTACTTC,CAWAPPGTSNEQYF
once,-,TRBJ2-2,TRBV7-2,TGTGCCAGCAGCTTACTTGCCGGGGAGCTGTTTTTT,CASSLLAGELFF
-,TRBD2,TRBJ2-5,TRBV5-6,TGTGCCAGCAGCCCCCTGACTAGCGGGGGACGGGAGACCCAGTACTTC,CASSPLTSGGRETQYF
-,-,TRBJ1-2,TRBV6-5,TGTGCCAGCTTAGGGACCAACTCCTATGGCTACACCTTC,CASLGTNSYGYTF
once,TRBD2,TRBJ2-3,TRBV27,TGTGCCAGCAGTCGCGGGGGGGTGACAGATACGCAGTATTTT,CASSRGGVTDTQYF
-,-,TRBJ2-5,TRBV6-6,TGTGCCTCAAGAGGACTTCTGGAGACCCAGTACTTC,CASRGLLETQYF
-,-,TRBJ1-6,TRBV6-1,TGTGCCAGCAGTGAACGAGATTCACCCCTCCACTTT,CASSERDSPLHF
-,-,TRBJ2-2,TRBV11-3,TGTGCCAGCAGCCAACAGGGCGCGAACACCGGGGAGCTGTTTTTT,CASSQQGANTGELFF
-,-,TRBJ2-7,TRBV12-3/TRBV12-4,TGTGCCAGCAGCGCCGGGTACGAGCAGTACTTC,CASSAGYEQYF
-,-,TRBJ1-6,TRBV19,TGTGCCAGTAGTATTTCGGGTTTTGAATCACCCCTCCACTTT,CASSISGFESPLHF
-,-,TRBJ1-2,TRBV5-6,TGTGCCAGCAGCTTCGACACGGACGGAATCGGCGGCTACACCTTC,CASSFDTDGIGGYTF
-,-,TRBJ2-1,TRBV5-8,TGTGCCAGCAGCTTAGTTTTAGGCAATGAGCAGTTCTTC,CASSLVLGNEQFF
-,-,TRBJ2-2,TRBV7-9,TGTGCCAGCAGCTTTGGGCCCGGGGAGCTGTTTTTT,CASSFGPGELFF
-,-,TRBJ1-6,TRBV30,TGTGCCTGGAGACAAAAGGAACTGCGTCCCAATTCACCCCTCCACTTT,CAWRQKELRPNSPLHF
-,TRBD2,TRBJ2-1,TRBV27,TGTGCCAGCAGGAATCTCGGGACTAGCGGGGTCAATGAGCAGTTCTTC,CASRNLGTSGVNEQFF
-,-,TRBJ1-4,TRBV4-1,TGCGCCAGCAGCCGGGGAGGACAGACGGGTGAAAAACTGTTTTTT,CASSRGGQTGEKLFF
-,-,TRBJ1-1,TRBV27,TGTGCCAGCAGTTATTTTCCTTCGACTGAAGCTTTCTTT,CASSYFPSTEAFF